The 29 T cell receptor beta chains given below trace back to one sample, sequenced in a study of blood T cell repertoires in COVID-19. The protocol was immunoSEQ multiplex PCR, while the TCRdb copy is restricted to in-frame clones and leaves out a portion. The sample includes approximately 240,000 clones, about nine tenths of them seen just once. Sequencing was performed on peripheral blood. All receptors come from a man aged 25-45 years with COVID-19, enrolled during active disease.

The V and J genes are TRBV14 and TRBJ2-7; D is perhaps TRBD1 (6 bases). There are 14 residues in the CDR3. Per germline, CDR1 SGHDN and CDR2 FVKESK. V lost 0 bases to trimming and J lost 3 bases, with 9 bases between them. The CDR3 region is CASSQDRGNYEQYF. The CDR3, as DNA: TGTGCCAGCAGCCAAGACAGGGGCAACTACGAGCAGTACTTC.

The chain employs TRBV15 and TRBJ1-5; D unresolved. V gave up 0 bases and J gave up 2 bases, with 14 bases separating them. Germline CDR1 LNHNV, CDR2 YYDKDF (reference sequence). The CDR3 extends over 17 amino acids. The CDR3 loop reads CATSRDHVAVGNQPQHF. The DNA for the CDR3 is TGTGCCACCAGCAGAGATCATGTGGCCGTTGGCAATCAGCCCCAGCATTTT.

The rearrangement links TRBV30 to TRBJ1-1, with 7 bases fitting TRBD1. V shed 0 bases, J shed 7 bases, and the junction held 5 bases outside the gene matches. The CDR3 loop spans 13 amino acids. CDR1 is GTSNPN and CDR2 is SVGIG in the germline V gene (reference sequence). The CDR3 DNA reads TGTGCCTGGAGTGTAGGGGGCGGAGATGAAGCTTTCTTT. Its translation is CAWSVGGGDEAFF.

The genes are TRBV12-3 or TRBV12-4 and TRBJ2-7, with a tentative D call TRBD1 (6 bases). Trimming left V 6 bases short and J 0 bases short, with 9 bases between. The CDR3 loop spans 13 amino acids. CDR3 sequence (DNA): TGTGCCAGCAGCACAGGGAGCTCCTACGAGCAGTACTTC. Translation gives CASSTGSSYEQYF.

Only a few counts were recorded for this clone. The chain carries TRBV6-5 and TRBJ2-7; D might be TRBD1 (6 bases). Germline V CDR1 and CDR2: MNHEY, SVGAGI. The CDR3 has 15 amino acids. Deletions cut 0 bases from V and 1 base from J, with 10 bases between. Here the CDR3 reads CASSYSDRFSYEQYF. In DNA form, the CDR3 reads TGTGCCAGCAGTTACTCCGACAGGTTTTCCTACGAGCAGTACTTC.

The chain carries TRBV2 and TRBJ1-3; TRBD1 might be the D (6 bases). The V gene lost 7 bases and the J gene lost 0 bases, with 16 bases spanning the gap. CDR3 length: 16 residues. CDR1 and CDR2 (germline): SNHLY, FYNNEI. CDR3 sequence (DNA): TGTGCCAGCACCAGAACAGGGCCTCCCTCTGGAAACACCATATATTTT. This gives the protein CASTRTGPPSGNTIYF.

The rearrangement uses TRBV3-1 (or the pseudogene TRBV3-2) and TRBJ1-1; no reliable D call. The ends were cut back, 0 bases at V and 11 bases at J, with 13 bases in the middle. The CDR3 runs to 13 residues. CDR1 and CDR2 (germline): LGHDT, YNNKEL (reference sequence). The CDR3 protein is CASSQEGSLWAFF. The CDR3 region has the DNA TGTGCCAGCAGCCAAGAGGGCAGCCTCTGGGCTTTCTTT.

The chain employs TRBV5-4 and TRBJ2-7, with 10 nucleotides matching TRBD1. The CDR3 covers 15 residues. Germline CDR1 is SGHNT and CDR2 is YYREEE (reference sequence). J gave up 3 bases and V 4 bases, and 7 bases lay outside the gene matches. The CDR3 DNA reads TGTGCCAGCAGCCAGGGGACAGGGGTCTTCTACGAGCAGTACTTC. Amino acids: CASSQGTGVFYEQYF.

This chain uses TRBV5-1 with TRBJ2-2; 7 bases agree with TRBD1. Germline trimming cut 3 bases from V and 2 bases from J; bases unmatched to any gene: 4. CDR1 and CDR2 from the germline V gene are SGHRS and YFSETQ. The CDR3 contains 15 residues. CDR3 amino acids: CASSSRTGNTGELFF. The CDR3 region has the DNA TGCGCCAGCAGCTCCAGGACAGGTAACACCGGGGAGCTGTTTTTT.

The V and J genes are TRBV11-2 and TRBJ2-7, with 9 bases aligning to TRBD2. Germline-derived CDR1 and CDR2 are SGHAT and FQNNGV. Trimming removed 0 bases from V and 4 bases from J; junction bases left unmatched: 7. This CDR3 contains 16 residues. CDR3 region: CASSLDSGGLSYEQYF. CDR3 nucleotide sequence: TGTGCCAGCAGCTTAGATAGCGGGGGCCTCTCATACGAGCAGTACTTC.

J is TRBJ1-1 and V is TRBV3-1 (or the pseudogene TRBV3-2); D gene uncertain. Looked up from germline, CDR1 is LGHDT and CDR2 is YNNKEL (reference sequence). The CDR3 loop spans 14 amino acids. V was pared by 4 bases and J by 0 bases, with 9 bases between. Written as DNA, the CDR3 is TGTGCCAGCAGCCGAGAGGACTTGAACACTGAAGCTTTCTTT. Translation: CASSREDLNTEAFF.

This chain joins TRBV10-2 and TRBJ2-6, with 8 bases fitting TRBD1. Germline V lookup: CDR1 WSHSY, CDR2 SAAADI. With V trimmed by 6 bases and J by 0 bases, 13 bases remained unmatched. The CDR3 runs 19 residues. CDR3 coding DNA: TGCGCCAGCAGCGGGGGAGACAGGGGTCATCTCTCTGGGGCCAACGTCCTGACTTTC. Translation gives CASSGGDRGHLSGANVLTF.

The chain employs TRBV12-3 or TRBV12-4 and TRBJ2-7; the D gene is possibly TRBD1 (6 bases). CDR3 length: 13 residues. Trimming removed 4 bases at V and 3 bases at J, with 10 bases between. As DNA, the CDR3 is TGTGCCAGCAGTTCTGACAGGAGCTACGAGCAGTACTTC. This codes for CASSSDRSYEQYF.

The J gene is TRBJ1-4, the V gene TRBV5-1; D not resolved. Per the germline V gene, CDR1 is SGHRS and CDR2 is YFSETQ. The V gene lost 0 bases and the J gene lost 0 bases, with 15 bases spanning the gap. CDR3 length: 18 residues. This CDR3 is CASSLVSQRVATNEKLFF. The CDR3 nucleotides read TGCGCCAGCAGCTTGGTCTCCCAGCGAGTAGCAACTAATGAAAAACTGTTTTTT.

The gene calls are TRBV5-4 and TRBJ1-1, with 7 bases that match TRBD1. Losses at the gene ends were 0 bases for V and 13 bases for J; bases not matched to a gene: 9. Germline loops: CDR1 SGHNT, CDR2 YYREEE (reference sequence). This CDR3 comprises 13 residues. This chain's CDR3 is CASSLENRGFVFF. CDR3 sequence (DNA): TGTGCCAGCAGCTTGGAGAACAGGGGATTTGTTTTCTTT. The whole variable domain, remainder taken from reference TRBV5-4 and TRBJ1-1, is ETGVTQSPTHLIKTRGQQVTLRCSSQSGHNTVSWYQQALGQGPQFIFQYYREEENGRGNFPPRFSGLQFPNYSSELNVNALELDDSALYLCASSLENRGFVFFGQGTRLTVV.

This chain joins TRBV5-5 and TRBJ1-4, with no clear D. This CDR3 contains 16 residues. Between the trimmed V and J ends, which lost 1 base and 4 bases, there was a span of 14 bases. Germline CDR1 is SGHKS and CDR2 is YYEKEE (reference sequence). As DNA, the CDR3 is TGTGCCAGCAGCTTGTCCGGTAGAGGGCATAATGAAAAACTGTTTTTT. It encodes CASSLSGRGHNEKLFF.

This chain joins TRBV5-1 and TRBJ1-1, with D unclear. CDR1 is SGHRS, CDR2 YFSETQ, per germline. The CDR3 covers 16 residues. Trimming removed 4 bases from V and 1 base from J, with 17 bases in between. The CDR3 DNA reads TGCGCCAGCAGCCGCCGGACTTCGGCCGGGAACACTGAAGCTTTCTTT. It specifies CASSRRTSAGNTEAFF.

The V and J genes are TRBV6-5 and TRBJ2-1, with D hard to call. Trimming took 0 bases from V and 1 from J, leaving 10 bases between them. The CDR3 is 16 residues long. Germline CDR1 MNHEY, CDR2 SVGAGI. CDR3 residues: CASSYSISESYNEQFF. The CDR3 DNA reads as TGTGCCAGCAGTTACTCGATCAGCGAGTCCTACAATGAGCAGTTCTTC.

The rearrangement joins TRBV10-3 to TRBJ2-2, with 9 bases lining up with TRBD1. CDR1 and CDR2 (germline): ENHRY, SYGVKD. This CDR3 has 15 residues. With V trimmed by 9 bases and J by 7 bases, 12 bases remained unmatched. This CDR3 reads CAMSGTGWIDGELFF. CDR3 DNA: TGTGCCATGTCAGGGACAGGGTGGATAGACGGGGAGCTGTTTTTT.

This clone was counted a single time. V gene TRBV2 combines with J gene TRBJ1-6; TRBD1 aligns across 7 bases. Germline V gives CDR1 SNHLY, CDR2 FYNNEI. V lost 3 bases and J lost 6; bases outside the gene matches: 5. The CDR3 covers 15 residues. The CDR3 here is CASSDSGGFNSPLHF. The CDR3, as DNA: TGTGCCAGCAGTGATTCAGGGGGTTTTAATTCACCCCTCCACTTT.

This rearrangement joins TRBV6-5 to TRBJ1-4; TRBD1 aligns across 9 bases. V dropped 6 bases and J dropped 7; count of bases not matched to a gene: 9. CDR1 and CDR2 from the germline V gene are MNHEY and SVGAGI. This CDR3 region has 15 residues. The CDR3 nucleotides read TGTGCCAGCAGAAATACAGGGGGCGTGACTGAAAAACTGTTTTTT. It is translated as CASRNTGGVTEKLFF.

The rearrangement links TRBV5-1 to TRBJ2-7; tentative D call: TRBD2 (5 bases). The germline V gene encodes CDR1 SGHRS and CDR2 YFSETQ. V lost 2 bases and J lost 2, with 14 bases in between. The CDR3 has 15 residues. CDR3 region: CASSFRPDGTYEQYF. In nucleotides, the CDR3 is TGCGCCAGCAGCTTTCGTCCCGACGGGACCTACGAGCAGTACTTC. Based on the CDR3 plus reference TRBV5-1 and TRBJ2-7, the full variable domain is KAGVTQTPRYLIKTRGQQVTLSCSPISGHRSVSWYQQTPGQGLQFLFEYFSETQRNKGNFPGRFSGRQFSNSRSEMNVSTLELGDSALYLCASSFRPDGTYEQYFGPGTRLTVT.

The rearrangement uses TRBV11-2 and TRBJ2-2, with a possible D match to TRBD2 (6 bases). The CDR3 runs 15 residues. Trimming took off 2 bases at V and 10 bases at J, with 17 bases between the two ends. Germline assignment: CDR1 SGHAT and CDR2 FQNNGV. The CDR3 bases are TGTGCCAGCAGCTTAAAGTCGCGGGATTCTATGGAGCTGTTTTTT. It specifies CASSLKSRDSMELFF.

The CDR3 nucleotides read TGTGCCAGCAGCTTAGACTTAGAGACAGGGGTGGAAAAACTGTTTTTT. Its translation: CASSLDLETGVEKLFF. The rearrangement uses TRBV7-9 and TRBJ1-4, with TRBD1 matching over 8 bases. The V segment lost 1 base and the J segment 8 bases; nucleotides outside the gene matches: 9. This CDR3 is built from 16 residues. From germline, CDR1 is SEHNR and CDR2 FQNEAQ (reference sequence).

The rearrangement joins TRBV7-2 to TRBJ2-1, with TRBD2 identical over 11 bases. The CDR3 is 16 amino acids. The J segment lost 4 bases and the V segment lost 8 bases, leaving 10 bases of the junction unmatched. The germline V gene encodes CDR1 SGHTA and CDR2 FQGNSA. This chain's CDR3 is CASEKKRTSGYNEQFF. The DNA of the CDR3 is TGTGCCAGCGAGAAAAAAAGGACTAGCGGGTACAATGAGCAGTTCTTC.

The DNA of the CDR3 is TGTGCCAGCAGCTGGGGGGTAGGAGCTTTCTTT. Its protein product is CASSWGVGAFF. The chain uses TRBV28 and TRBJ1-1; possibly TRBD1 for D (5 bases). Germline assignment: CDR1 MDHEN and CDR2 SYDVKM. V lost 6 bases and J 10 bases, leaving 12 bases between the germline ends. This CDR3 has 11 residues.

The rearrangement joins TRBV4-1 to TRBJ1-2; possibly TRBD1 for D (6 bases). The CDR3 extends over 17 amino acids. V dropped 2 bases and J dropped 1 base, with 17 bases sitting between them. CDR1 MGHRA and CDR2 YSYEKL come from the germline V gene. The CDR3, as DNA: TGCGCCAGCAGCCAAACGATCGGGGGGGGCCATAACTATGGCTACACCTTC. Encoded protein: CASSQTIGGGHNYGYTF.

This chain uses TRBV6-5 with TRBJ2-1, with 9 bases aligning to TRBD2. This CDR3 has 15 amino acids. Germline trimming cut 5 bases from V and 2 bases from J; bases unmatched to any gene: 4. Looked up from germline, CDR1 is MNHEY and CDR2 is SVGAGI. The CDR3 region is CASSPLAGAYNEQFF. As DNA, the CDR3 is TGTGCCAGCAGTCCATTAGCGGGGGCCTACAATGAGCAGTTCTTC.

V gene TRBV5-1 combines with J gene TRBJ2-7, with 9 bases aligning to TRBD1. V dropped 4 bases and J dropped 3; count of bases not matched to a gene: 8. Germline CDR1 reads SGHRS; CDR2 reads YFSETQ. CDR3 length equals 15 residues. The CDR3 nucleotides are TGCGCCAGCAGCGCGGGGACAGGGCAAGGCTACGAGCAGTACTTC. Its protein is CASSAGTGQGYEQYF.